These 25 T cell receptor beta chains were sequenced from one sample in a study of blood T cell repertoires in COVID-19 (dated by TCRdb to 2020 to 2022). Library construction relied on the immunoSEQ multiplex PCR assay. TCRdb took this table from immuneACCESS and kept in-frame rearrangements with V and J called. Such tables lack part of the clones; where checked against another copy, unresolved V genes explain under half of the gap, and the rest is unexplained. This sample gives around 70,000 clones in total; 82% of them show up just once. The leading ten clones occupy 6.6% of the sample. Sequencing used peripheral blood. The origin of the receptors is a man in his fifties or sixties with acute or convalescent COVID-19.

The chain couples TRBV11-2 to TRBJ1-1; possible D gene TRBD1, 5 bases. This CDR3 contains 13 residues. Trimming left V 2 bases short and J 5 bases short, with 9 bases between. Germline CDR1 reads SGHAT; CDR2 reads FQNNGV. CDR3 amino acids: CASSLRGETEAFF. The CDR3 coding sequence is TGTGCCAGCAGCTTACGGGGGGAAACTGAAGCTTTCTTT.

The gene calls are TRBV5-8 and TRBJ2-4; no reliable D call. The germline V gene encodes CDR1 SGHTS and CDR2 YDEGEE. V gave up 0 bases and J gave up 0 bases, with 7 bases separating them. This CDR3 region has 15 residues. This CDR3 is CASSLGAQAKNIQYF. CDR3 nucleotide sequence: TGTGCCAGCAGCTTGGGGGCTCAAGCCAAAAACATTCAGTACTTC.

The V call is TRBV7-2, the J call TRBJ1-1; D is ambiguous. V lost 1 base, J lost 1 base, and 4 bases lay in between. The CDR3 runs to 13 residues. The germline gives CDR1 SGHTA, CDR2 FQGNSA. The CDR3 DNA reads as TGTGCCAGCAGCTTAGGCGAGAACACTGAAGCTTTCTTT. Its translation is CASSLGENTEAFF. Using reference TRBV7-2 and TRBJ1-1 for the parts outside the CDR3, the full variable domain is GAGVSQSPSNKVTEKGKDVELRCDPISGHTALYWYRQSLGQGLEFLIYFQGNSAPDKSGLPSDRFSAERTGGSVSTLTIQRTQQEDSAVYLCASSLGENTEAFFGQGTRLTVV.

The genes are TRBV11-3 and TRBJ2-5, with 8 nucleotides matching TRBD2. Germline values: CDR1 SGHNT, CDR2 YENEEA. With V trimmed by 3 bases and J by 4 bases, 16 bases remained unmatched. CDR3 length equals 18 residues. The CDR3 coding sequence is TGTGCCAGCAGCTTTGGACTCGACACACGGGGGGGCCGAGAGACCCAGTACTTC. Amino acids: CASSFGLDTRGGRETQYF.

V usage is TRBV2 and J usage is TRBJ2-5, with D possibly being TRBD2 (5 bases). This CDR3 spans 13 amino acids. V was cut by 4 bases and J by 3 bases, with 9 bases left in between. In germline, CDR1 is SNHLY, CDR2 FYNNEI. The CDR3 is CASSADYEETQYF. The CDR3 nucleotides read TGTGCCAGCAGTGCCGACTACGAAGAGACCCAGTACTTC. The entire variable domain, with the rest obtained from reference TRBV2 and TRBJ2-5, is as follows: EPEVTQTPSHQVTQMGQEVILRCVPISNHLYFYWYRQILGQKVEFLVSFYNNEISEKSEIFDDQFSVERPDGSNFTLKIRSTKLEDSAMYFCASSADYEETQYFGPGTRLLVL.

J is TRBJ2-3 and V is TRBV25-1, with 12 positions matching TRBD2. The CDR3 loop spans 15 amino acids. Germline CDR1 and CDR2: MGHDK and SYGVNS. With 5 bases clipped from V and 1 base from J, the junction kept 1 base outside the gene matches. The CDR3 here is CASSRTSGGTDTQYF. CDR3 nucleotide sequence: TGTGCCAGCAGTCGGACTAGCGGGGGCACAGATACGCAGTATTTT.

The chain uses TRBV30 and TRBJ2-3, with a tentative D call TRBD1 (5 bases). Trimming took off 3 bases at V and 4 bases at J, with 17 bases between the two ends. This CDR3 is built from 15 residues. Germline CDR1 GTSNPN, CDR2 SVGIG (reference sequence). DNA for the CDR3: TGTGCCTGGAGCCCAGGGAACTCGATGTCAGATACGCAGTATTTT. Encoded protein: CAWSPGNSMSDTQYF.

V usage is TRBV7-2 and J usage is TRBJ2-1, with a possible D match to TRBD1 (5 bases). CDR3 length equals 14 residues. Germline V gene sequence: CDR1 SGHTA, CDR2 FQGNSA. The V end lost 1 base, the J end lost 14 bases, and 18 bases lay between the germline ends. This chain's CDR3 is CASSLDGAPLTKFF. For the CDR3, the DNA is TGTGCCAGCAGCTTAGATGGGGCTCCCTTGACGAAGTTCTTC.

The chain's CDR3 is CASSTGTGTEAFF. The CDR3 coding sequence is TGTGCCAGCAGCACCGGGACAGGCACTGAAGCTTTCTTT. The rearrangement links TRBV9 to TRBJ1-1, with 8 positions matching TRBD1. The length of the CDR3 is 13 residues. J was trimmed by 4 bases and V by 4 bases; bases with no gene match: 3. Germline V gives CDR1 SGDLS, CDR2 YYNGEE. Full variable domain (missing parts from reference TRBV9 and TRBJ1-1): DSGVTQTPKHLITATGQRVTLRCSPRSGDLSVYWYQQSLDQGLQFLIQYYNGEERAKGNILERFSAQQFPDLHSELNLSSLELGDSALYFCASSTGTGTEAFFGQGTRLTVV.

The chain joins TRBV19 to TRBJ1-1; D perhaps matches TRBD1 (5 bases). The CDR3 runs to 15 residues. Germline CDR1 and CDR2: LNHDA and SQIVND (reference sequence). The V and J ends lost 5 bases and 5 bases respectively, with 18 bases between them. The CDR3 protein is CASSSRTRGWTEAFF. For the CDR3, the DNA is TGTGCCAGTAGTTCCCGGACACGGGGGTGGACTGAAGCTTTCTTT.

The V call is TRBV3-1 (or the pseudogene TRBV3-2), the J call TRBJ1-2, with TRBD1 as a possible D gene (5 bases). The V gene lost 4 bases and the J gene lost 8 bases, with 17 bases spanning the gap. The germline gives CDR1 LGHDT, CDR2 YNNKEL (reference sequence). The CDR3 runs 14 residues. The CDR3 protein is CASSLGRAVRGYTF. In DNA, the CDR3 is TGTGCCAGCAGCCTCGGCAGGGCCGTAAGGGGCTACACCTTC.

The chain combines TRBV7-9 with TRBJ1-1; tentative D call: TRBD1 (6 bases). Germline V gene sequence: CDR1 SEHNR, CDR2 FQNEAQ (reference sequence). The V gene lost 5 bases and the J gene lost 10 bases, with 23 bases spanning the gap. There are 15 residues in the CDR3. In nucleotides, the CDR3 is TGTGCCAGCAGCAGAGCCTCCGGGACAAGTGAGAGAGCTTTCTTT. Amino acid sequence: CASSRASGTSERAFF.

The chain has TRBV27 and TRBJ1-1; D remains ambiguous. CDR1 MNHEY and CDR2 SMNVEV come from the germline V gene (reference sequence). With 4 bases removed from V and 0 bases from J, the gap between germline ends came to 9 bases. This CDR3 contains 14 residues. The CDR3 DNA reads TGTGCCAGCAGTTCATGGAGTGTGAACACTGAAGCTTTCTTT. Protein: CASSSWSVNTEAFF.

The rearrangement joins TRBV7-2 to TRBJ2-2; a possible D gene is TRBD2 (5 bases). The CDR3 loop spans 15 amino acids. The germline CDR1 and CDR2 sequences are SGHTA and FQGNSA. V was shortened by 5 bases and J by 5 bases, with 15 bases between the two germline ends. The CDR3 region is CASSRIDPGTGELFF. The CDR3 bases are TGTGCCAGCAGCAGAATTGACCCGGGGACCGGGGAGCTGTTTTTT.

This CDR3 is CASSIRREDQPQHF. Here the CDR3 DNA reads TGTGCCAGTAGTATCCGCAGGGAGGATCAGCCCCAGCATTTT. The rearrangement links TRBV19 to TRBJ1-5; D perhaps matches TRBD1 (5 bases). Trimming took off 3 bases at V and 5 bases at J, with 11 bases between the two ends. The length of the CDR3 is 14 residues. Germline V gene sequence: CDR1 LNHDA, CDR2 SQIVND (reference sequence).

The chain employs TRBV5-1 and TRBJ1-3; D is unclear. The CDR3 is made up of 14 amino acids. Germline CDR1 reads SGHRS; CDR2 reads YFSETQ. Trimming removed 4 bases from V and 4 bases from J, with 12 bases in between. Written as DNA, the CDR3 is TGCGCCAGCAGCCCTAGTACCCCCGGAAACACCATATATTTT. This sequence encodes CASSPSTPGNTIYF.

The chain has TRBV28 and TRBJ1-1, with D possibly matching TRBD1 (5 bases). CDR3 length: 15 residues. Germline V CDR1 and CDR2: MDHEN, SYDVKM. Trimming removed 2 bases from V and 1 base from J, with 11 bases in between. The CDR3: CASSLVGRGNTEAFF. The CDR3 coding sequence is TGTGCCAGCAGTTTAGTTGGGAGGGGGAACACTGAAGCTTTCTTT.

The chain joins TRBV15 to TRBJ1-4, with unresolved D. Germline CDR1 LNHNV, CDR2 YYDKDF (reference sequence). Trimming took 3 bases from V and 5 from J, leaving 13 bases between them. The CDR3 has 15 amino acids. The CDR3 is CATSRAGEGNEKLFF. CDR3 nucleotide sequence: TGTGCCACCAGCAGGGCTGGGGAGGGCAATGAAAAACTGTTTTTT.

The chain has TRBV3-1 (or the pseudogene TRBV3-2) and TRBJ2-3, with a tentative D call TRBD2 (6 bases). Germline CDR1 reads LGHDT; CDR2 reads YNNKEL (reference sequence). Trimming took off 4 bases at V and 8 bases at J, with 25 bases between the two ends. This CDR3 region has 17 residues. The CDR3 bases are TGTGCCAGCAGCCTAATGCGCGGCGGGGCCAAATCAGGTACGCAGTATTTT. Protein sequence: CASSLMRGGAKSGTQYF.

The rearrangement joins TRBV4-1 to TRBJ1-1, with D possibly TRBD1 on 5 matching bases. Trimming shortened V by 4 bases and J by 7 bases, and 19 bases separated the two germline ends. CDR1 MGHRA and CDR2 YSYEKL come from the germline V gene. The CDR3 sequence is 15 residues long. The CDR3, as DNA: TGCGCCAGCAGCCGGGGTCTCGATCAGGGAGGTGAAGCTTTCTTT. Translated, it gives CASSRGLDQGGEAFF.

The CDR3 protein is CASSPFGTGSTNTGELFF. The CDR3 nucleotides read TGTGCCAGCTCACCTTTCGGGACAGGGTCGACGAACACCGGGGAGCTGTTTTTT. The chain couples TRBV18 to TRBJ2-2; 9 bases line up with TRBD1. There are 18 residues in the CDR3. V shed 3 bases and J 0 bases; nucleotides not matched to a gene: 8. The V gene's germline CDR1 is KGHSH and CDR2 LQKENI.

The chain uses TRBV19 and TRBJ2-5; 9 positions agree with TRBD1. V gave up 8 bases and J gave up 4 bases; unmatched junction bases: 5. The CDR3 contains 13 residues. The germline V gene encodes CDR1 LNHDA and CDR2 SQIVND (reference sequence). CDR3 bases: TGTGCCAGTGGAATGGGACAGGGAGAGACCCAGTACTTC. Its translation is CASGMGQGETQYF.

In its sample, this clone was seen a few times. The chain couples TRBV6-2 or TRBV6-3 to TRBJ2-5; D might be TRBD1 (6 bases). The germline CDR1 and CDR2 sequences are MNHEY and SVGEGT. Trimming cost V 2 bases and J 0 bases, with 10 bases left between them. CDR3 length equals 15 residues. CDR3 loop: CASSYARDNQETQYF. The CDR3 DNA follows: TGTGCCAGCAGTTACGCCCGGGACAACCAAGAGACCCAGTACTTC.

The rearrangement uses TRBV15 and TRBJ2-6, with 8 bases aligning to TRBD1. J lost 1 base, V lost 2 bases, and 10 bases had no gene match. Looked up from germline, CDR1 is LNHNV and CDR2 is YYDKDF (reference sequence). This CDR3 comprises 19 residues. CDR3 in amino acids: CATSRSIGTGFSGANVLTF. For the CDR3, the DNA is TGTGCCACCAGCAGATCGATAGGGACAGGTTTTTCTGGGGCCAACGTCCTGACTTTC.

This clone was seen a handful of times. This sequence joins TRBV5-4 and TRBJ1-2, with D unresolved. The CDR3 loop spans 15 amino acids. V lost 1 base, J lost 2 bases, and 12 bases lay in between. Germline CDR1 is SGHNT and CDR2 is YYREEE (reference sequence). This CDR3 reads CASSLYRPENYGYTF. CDR3 DNA: TGTGCCAGCAGCTTGTACCGGCCGGAGAACTATGGCTACACCTTC.